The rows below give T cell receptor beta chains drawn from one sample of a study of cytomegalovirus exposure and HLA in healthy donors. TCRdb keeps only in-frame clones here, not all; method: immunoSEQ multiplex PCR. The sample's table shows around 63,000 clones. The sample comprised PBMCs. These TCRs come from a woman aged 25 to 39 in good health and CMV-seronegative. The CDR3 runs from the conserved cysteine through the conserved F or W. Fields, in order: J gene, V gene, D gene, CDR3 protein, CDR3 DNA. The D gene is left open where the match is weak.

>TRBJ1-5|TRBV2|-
CASNKGGYQPQHF
TGTGCCAGCAATAAAGGAGGCTATCAGCCCCAGCATTTT
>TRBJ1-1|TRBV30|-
CAWSVLREAFF
TGTGCCTGGAGTGTACTCCGGGAAGCTTTCTTT
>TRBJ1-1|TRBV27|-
CASSSGGVTEAFF
TGTGCCAGCAGTTCCGGGGGGGTGACTGAAGCTTTCTTT
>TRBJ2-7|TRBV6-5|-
CASSYYQGSYEQYF
TGTGCCAGCAGTTACTACCAGGGGAGCTACGAGCAGTACTTC
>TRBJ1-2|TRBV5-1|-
CASSNVPGDGYTF
TGCGCCAGCAGCAACGTTCCGGGGGATGGCTACACCTTC
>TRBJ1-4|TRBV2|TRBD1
CASSPTGSVHEKLFF
TGTGCCAGCAGTCCGACAGGGAGTGTCCATGAAAAACTGTTTTTT
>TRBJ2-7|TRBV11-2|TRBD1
CASSPPGQAREQYF
TGTGCCAGCAGCCCTCCGGGACAGGCTAGAGAGCAGTACTTC
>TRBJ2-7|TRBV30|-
CAWSGLFPYEQYF
TGTGCCTGGAGTGGGCTGTTCCCCTACGAGCAGTACTTC
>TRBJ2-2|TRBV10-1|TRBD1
CATRTGDDAGELFF
TGCGCCACCAGGACAGGGGATGACGCCGGGGAGCTGTTTTTT
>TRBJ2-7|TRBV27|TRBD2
CASSILAGAVHEQYF
TGTGCCAGCAGCATACTAGCGGGAGCTGTCCACGAGCAGTACTTC
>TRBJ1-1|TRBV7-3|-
CASSSFMNTEAFF
TGTGCCAGCAGCTCCTTTATGAACACTGAAGCTTTCTTT
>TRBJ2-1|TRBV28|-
CASSPWDSTWSYNEQFF
TGTGCCAGCAGTCCCTGGGACTCTACATGGTCCTACAATGAGCAGTTCTTC
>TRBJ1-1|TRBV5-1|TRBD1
CASSQGGTEAFF
TGCGCCAGCAGCCAGGGGGGCACTGAAGCTTTCTTT
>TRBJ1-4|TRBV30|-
CAWSPRGGRYEKLFF
TGTGCCTGGAGTCCACGCGGGGGGCGATATGAAAAACTGTTTTTT
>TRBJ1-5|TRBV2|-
CASSGTKNQPQHF
TGTGCCAGCAGCGGGACAAAGAATCAGCCCCAGCATTTT
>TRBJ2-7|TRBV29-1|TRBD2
CSVSGRWEQYF
TGCAGCGTTAGCGGGAGATGGGAGCAGTACTTC
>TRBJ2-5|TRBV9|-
CASSRGLVGETQYF
TGTGCCAGCAGCAGGGGACTGGTAGGGGAGACCCAGTACTTC